The subject of this entry is one T cell receptor beta chain. CDR1 is SGHTA and CDR2 is FQGTGA in the germline V gene. The CDR3 has 16 residues. J lost 0 bases, V lost 5 bases, and 6 bases had no gene match. These data belong to a study of technical replicates of blood from several donors. Method: immunoSEQ multiplex PCR; TCRdb's copy keeps in-frame clones and lacks some. Counted here are about 75,000 clones, about nine tenths occurring once; the ten biggest clones make up roughly 0.38%. The chain couples TRBV7-3 to TRBJ2-3, with TRBD2 matching over 9 bases. Input material: T cells isolated from PBMCs. This receptor was taken from a human donor in good health. Some clones in this sample may be carry-over from other donors' samples. CDR3 DNA: TGTGCCAGCAGCCGAGCGGGGGGAACTAGCACAGATACGCAGTATTTT. This gives the protein CASSRAGGTSTDTQYF.